The rows below give T cell receptor beta chains drawn from one sample of a study of OX40 agonist ivuxolimab in advanced cancers. Data came from immunoSEQ multiplex PCR; TCRdb stores just in-frame clones and leaves some out. The sample contains around 30,000 clones, around four fifths of which appear only once. The specimen was CD4+ or CD8+ T cells sorted from blood, collected in a trial of the OX40 agonist ivuxolimab. Source of these receptors: an adult with an advanced solid tumor such as melanoma, head and neck, liver or kidney cancer. Both conserved end residues are part of each CDR3. Each record gives: J gene, D gene, clone size, V gene, CDR3 DNA, CDR3 protein. The D gene is left open where the match is weak. Clone size is stated in some rows and not others, as once, few, many or a class when expanded.

TRBJ1-1 NA medium-sized TRBV19 TGTGCCAGTAGTATCTACCCCCAGGGGCTCACTGAAGCTTTCTTT CASSIYPQGLTEAFF
TRBJ2-1 TRBD2 once TRBV13 TGTGCCAGCAGCTTAGGCGCTAGCGGGGGGGCGAATGAGCAGTTCTTC CASSLGASGGANEQFF
TRBJ1-5 NA NA TRBV6-5 TGTGCCAGCAGTTACGTAGGTGGCCAGCCCCAGCATTTT CASSYVGGQPQHF
TRBJ2-3 NA NA TRBV14 TGTGCCAGCAGCCAGAACCATAAAGATACGCAGTATTTT CASSQNHKDTQYF
TRBJ1-1 TRBD1 few TRBV5-4 TGTGCCAGCAGCTTGTACAGGGGCCCGAACACTGAAGCTTTCTTT CASSLYRGPNTEAFF
TRBJ1-6 NA NA TRBV30 TGTGCCTGGGACGCAGGGGTTAATTCACCCCTCCACTTT CAWDAGVNSPLHF
TRBJ1-1 NA NA TRBV5-4 TGTGCCAGCAGCCCACAGGGTACAGGAAACACTGAAGCTTTCTTT CASSPQGTGNTEAFF
TRBJ2-7 NA medium-sized TRBV7-8 TGTGCCAGCAGCTTAGTGGGCGGATCCTACGAGCAGTACTTC CASSLVGGSYEQYF
TRBJ2-7 NA NA TRBV5-6 TGTGCCAGCAGCTTGGGGGGGCACGAGCAGTACTTC CASSLGGHEQYF
TRBJ1-1 TRBD1 NA TRBV19 TGTGCCAGTAGTATAGACGAAGACAGGGGAGGCACTGAAGCTTTCTTT CASSIDEDRGGTEAFF
TRBJ1-3 NA NA TRBV5-6 TGTGCCAGCAGCTATACACCAGACTCTGGAAACACCATATATTTT CASSYTPDSGNTIYF
TRBJ1-1 NA NA TRBV5-4 TGTGCCAGCAGCTTGGGACCCCTGAACACTGAAGCTTTCTTT CASSLGPLNTEAFF
TRBJ2-7 TRBD2 NA TRBV5-1 TGCGCCAGCAGCTTGGTTGGGGGGGACTACGAGCAGTACTTC CASSLVGGDYEQYF
TRBJ1-1 NA NA TRBV6-6 TGTGCCAGCAGTTACTCGGTCGCAGGGCAGAACACTGAAGCTTTCTTT CASSYSVAGQNTEAFF
TRBJ2-7 NA NA TRBV6-1 TGTGCCAGCAGTGAAGACAGTTCCTACGAGCAGTACTTC CASSEDSSYEQYF
TRBJ2-2 NA medium-sized TRBV7-9 TGTGCCAGCAGCGGTGAACCGGGACAAAACACCGGGGAGCTGTTTTTT CASSGEPGQNTGELFF
TRBJ2-2 TRBD1 NA TRBV30 TGTGCCTGGAGTCTCTTCCCCTTCGACAGGGGTGGGGCCGGGGAGCTGTTTTTT CAWSLFPFDRGGAGELFF
TRBJ1-6 NA NA TRBV28 TGTGCCAGCAGTAATCTTGCTGGCGACACCCTCCACTTT CASSNLAGDTLHF
TRBJ2-5 NA NA TRBV19 TGTGCCAGTAGTATGGTGAGGGGAGAGACCCAGTACTTC CASSMVRGETQYF
TRBJ2-2 TRBD1 NA TRBV5-6 TGTGCCAGCAGTTATGGGACAGGGGCCACCGGGGAGCTGTTTTTT CASSYGTGATGELFF
TRBJ2-4 TRBD1 NA TRBV4-3 TGCGCCAGCAGCCACCGGGACAGGGATTTTCAGTACTTC CASSHRDRDFQYF
TRBJ1-1 TRBD1 NA TRBV30 TGTGCCTGGAGTGTATACAGGGGGGAAGCTTTCTTT CAWSVYRGEAFF
TRBJ2-7 NA NA TRBV4-2 TGTGCCAGCAGCCAAGATGGGTACAGTTCCTACGAGCAGTACTTC CASSQDGYSSYEQYF
TRBJ2-2 TRBD2 NA TRBV6-6 TGTGCCAGCAGTTACCCAGCGGGGGGGCATCCCGGGGAGCTGTTTTTT CASSYPAGGHPGELFF
TRBJ1-4 NA NA TRBV7-9 TGTGCCAGCAGCTTAACAGAGAATGAAAAACTGTTTTTT CASSLTENEKLFF
TRBJ1-1 NA NA TRBV6-6 TGTGCCAGCAGTTCGGGGGTTGAAGCTTTCTTT CASSSGVEAFF
TRBJ2-5 TRBD1 NA TRBV9 TGTGCCAGCAGCCCCAACCGGGACAGGGGGCACCAAGAGACCCAGTACTTC CASSPNRDRGHQETQYF
TRBJ2-1 NA NA TRBV7-9 TGTGCCAGCACCCTAACGTACAATGAGCAGTTCTTC CASTLTYNEQFF
TRBJ2-6 NA few TRBV5-8 TGTGCCAGCAGCTTGGTGACGGTATTCTCTGGGGCCAACGTCCTGACTTTC CASSLVTVFSGANVLTF
TRBJ2-6 TRBD2 NA TRBV9 TGTGCCAGCAGCGAGGGAAGACTAGCGGGGACCTCTGGGGCCAACGTCCTGACTTTC CASSEGRLAGTSGANVLTF
TRBJ2-5 NA NA TRBV6-1 TGTGCCAGCAGCAAGACAGAAAAAGAGACCCAGTACTTC CASSKTEKETQYF
TRBJ1-4 TRBD1 NA TRBV5-8 TGTGCCAGCAGCTACCGGGACAGGGATGAAAAACTGTTTTTT CASSYRDRDEKLFF
TRBJ1-4 TRBD1 NA TRBV19 TGTGCCAGTAGTAATCCGGGACAGAATAATGAAAAACTGTTTTTT CASSNPGQNNEKLFF
TRBJ2-7 TRBD1 NA TRBV5-4 TGTGCCAGCAGCTTGTCCCCCCTGACAGGGGGCTACGAGCAGTACTTC CASSLSPLTGGYEQYF
TRBJ2-7 TRBD2 NA TRBV4-1 TGCGCCAGCAGCCAAGTCGGGACTAGCGGGGAATACGAGCAGTACTTC CASSQVGTSGEYEQYF
TRBJ2-5 NA NA TRBV7-2 TGTGCCAGCAGCCAGGAGGGGGGTTGGGAGACCCAGTACTTC CASSQEGGWETQYF
TRBJ2-1 NA NA TRBV11-2 TGTGCCAGCAGCTTCGGGAGCTCCTACAATGAGCAGTTCTTC CASSFGSSYNEQFF
TRBJ1-5 NA NA TRBV7-2 TGTGCCAGCAGCTTTGCCGGGCAGCCCCAGCATTTT CASSFAGQPQHF
TRBJ1-1 NA NA TRBV6-5 TGTGCCAGCAGTATACAGGGCCAGAACACTGAAGCTTTCTTT CASSIQGQNTEAFF
TRBJ2-5 TRBD1 NA TRBV30 TGTGCCGGGGCCATATGGACAGGACGACTCGAAGGCGGAGAGACCCAGTACTTC CAGAIWTGRLEGGETQYF
TRBJ1-3 NA once TRBV7-9 TGTGCCAGCAGGTCCGACAGCTTCTCTGGAAACACCATATATTTT CASRSDSFSGNTIYF
TRBJ2-5 NA NA TRBV29-1 TGCAGTTCCCCCGAAGGAGAGACCCAGTACTTC CSSPEGETQYF
TRBJ2-7 NA NA TRBV7-9 TGTGCCAGCAGCTTAGTAACCTACGAGCAGTACTTC CASSLVTYEQYF
TRBJ1-1 NA NA TRBV6-6 TGTGCCAGCAGTTACCACCCCCAAGGGAACACTGAAGCTTTCTTT CASSYHPQGNTEAFF
TRBJ2-1 NA NA TRBV4-3 TGCGCCAGCAGCCCCAGCCTAATTCGGGGGGCCGACTACAATGAGCAGTTCTTC CASSPSLIRGADYNEQFF
TRBJ2-7 NA NA TRBV7-7 TGTGCTAGCAGCTTAGAGGAGGGGACCTACGAGCAGTACTTC CASSLEEGTYEQYF
TRBJ2-2 NA NA TRBV5-1 TGCGCCAGCAGCTTGCGTGCAGGTCGTTGGGAGCTGTTTTTT CASSLRAGRWELFF
TRBJ2-7 NA medium-sized TRBV7-6 TGTGCCAGCAGCTTGGGGGCCTACGAGCAGTACTTC CASSLGAYEQYF
TRBJ2-1 NA NA TRBV7-3 TGTGCCAGCAGCTTAAGCGGGGGCCGAAATGAGCAGTTCTTC CASSLSGGRNEQFF
TRBJ2-7 TRBD1 NA TRBV6-6 TGTGCCAGCAGTGACCCCGGGCAGGGGGACTACGAGCAGTACTTC CASSDPGQGDYEQYF
TRBJ1-1 TRBD1 once TRBV5-5 TGTGCCAGCAGCTTGGAGGGGGCGGGAATGAACACTGAAGCTTTCTTT CASSLEGAGMNTEAFF
TRBJ2-7 NA medium-sized TRBV25-1 TGTGCCAGCAGTCCCGGCGGGGAGCAGTACTTC CASSPGGEQYF